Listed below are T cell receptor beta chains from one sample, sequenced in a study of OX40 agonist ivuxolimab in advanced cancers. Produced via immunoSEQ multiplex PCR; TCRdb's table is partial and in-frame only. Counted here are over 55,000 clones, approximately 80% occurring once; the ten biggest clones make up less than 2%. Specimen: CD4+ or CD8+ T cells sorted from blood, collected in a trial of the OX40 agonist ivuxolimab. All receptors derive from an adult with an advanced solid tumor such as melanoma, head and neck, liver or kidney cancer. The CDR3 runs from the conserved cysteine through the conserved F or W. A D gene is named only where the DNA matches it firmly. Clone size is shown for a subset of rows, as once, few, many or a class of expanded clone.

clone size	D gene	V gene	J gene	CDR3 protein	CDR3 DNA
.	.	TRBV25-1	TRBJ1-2	CASGDGDYGYTF	TGTGCCAGTGGGGACGGAGACTATGGCTACACCTTC
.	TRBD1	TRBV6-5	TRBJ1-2	CASSQTGAHSYGYTF	TGTGCCAGCAGCCAGACAGGGGCCCACTCCTATGGCTACACCTTC
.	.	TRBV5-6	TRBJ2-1	CASSSPGRDAGGEQFF	TGTGCCAGCAGCTCCCCGGGGCGAGACGCCGGAGGTGAGCAGTTCTTC
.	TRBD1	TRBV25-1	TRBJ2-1	CASSARYPGTANYNEQFF	TGTGCCAGCAGTGCACGATACCCCGGGACAGCCAACTACAATGAGCAGTTCTTC
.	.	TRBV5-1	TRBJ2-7	CASSLSSHTPSTYEQYF	TGCGCCAGCAGCTTGTCGAGCCACACTCCTTCAACCTACGAGCAGTACTTC
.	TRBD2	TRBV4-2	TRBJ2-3	CASSQQGLAGGLGTDTQYF	TGTGCCAGCAGCCAGCAGGGACTAGCGGGAGGGCTCGGCACAGATACGCAGTATTTT
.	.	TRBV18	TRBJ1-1	CASSPPVSSQWAEAFF	TGTGCCAGCTCACCACCGGTATCCTCACAATGGGCTGAAGCTTTCTTT
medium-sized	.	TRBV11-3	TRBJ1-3	CASSSGGNTIYF	TGTGCCAGCAGCTCAGGAGGAAACACCATATATTTT
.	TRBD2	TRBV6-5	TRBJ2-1	CASRESGRPYNEQFF	TGTGCCAGCAGAGAAAGCGGGAGGCCCTACAATGAGCAGTTCTTC
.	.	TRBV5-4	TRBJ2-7	CASSGIADYPKRAYEQYF	TGTGCCAGCAGCGGGATAGCGGATTACCCTAAGCGAGCCTACGAGCAGTACTTC
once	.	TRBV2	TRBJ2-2	CASSRERGDTGELFF	TGTGCCAGCAGTCGGGAAAGGGGTGACACCGGGGAGCTGTTTTTT
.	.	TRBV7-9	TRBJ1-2	CASSLAGGFSYGYTF	TGTGCCAGCAGCTTAGCGGGGGGATTCTCCTATGGCTACACCTTC
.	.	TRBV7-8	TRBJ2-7	CASSRSEFYEQYF	TGTGCCAGCAGCAGAAGCGAATTCTACGAGCAGTACTTC
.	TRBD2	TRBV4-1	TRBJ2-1	CASSQVVLAGGLGSYNEQFF	TGCGCCAGCAGCCAAGTTGTGCTAGCGGGAGGGCTTGGATCCTACAATGAGCAGTTCTTC
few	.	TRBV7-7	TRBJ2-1	CASSFGPIVTYNEQFF	TGTGCCAGCAGCTTTGGTCCAATCGTTACCTACAATGAGCAGTTCTTC
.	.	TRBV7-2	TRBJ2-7	CASSLAPGDSYEQYF	TGTGCCAGCAGCTTAGCCCCAGGGGATTCCTACGAGCAGTACTTC
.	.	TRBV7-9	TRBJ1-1	CASSLRVGDTEAFF	TGTGCCAGCAGTCTCAGGGTGGGCGACACTGAAGCTTTCTTT
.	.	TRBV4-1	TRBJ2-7	CASSLRTDVSYEQYF	TGCGCCAGCAGCCTCCGGACAGACGTTTCCTACGAGCAGTACTTC
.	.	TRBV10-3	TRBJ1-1	CAISLQGPTSMNTEAFF	TGTGCCATCAGTCTTCAGGGGCCTACCTCCATGAACACTGAAGCTTTCTTT
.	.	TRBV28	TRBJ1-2	CASSLPGVRYGYTF	TGTGCCAGCAGTTTGCCAGGGGTTAGGTATGGCTACACCTTC
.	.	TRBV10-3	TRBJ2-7	CAISEPPTGYSYEQYF	TGTGCCATCAGTGAGCCGCCGACAGGCTACTCCTACGAGCAGTACTTC
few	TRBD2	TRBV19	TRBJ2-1	CASSIDLSSGRFNEQFF	TGTGCCAGTAGTATAGATCTTAGTAGCGGGAGGTTCAATGAGCAGTTCTTC
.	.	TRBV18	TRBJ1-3	CASSPNRQTSGNTIYF	TGTGCCAGCTCACCGAATCGACAGACATCTGGAAACACCATATATTTT
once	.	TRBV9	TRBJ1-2	CASSVRGLDGGYTF	TGTGCCAGCAGCGTAAGGGGATTGGATGGTGGCTACACCTTC
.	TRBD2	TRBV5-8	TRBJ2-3	CASSLVSGTTGTDTQYF	TGTGCCAGCAGCTTGGTCTCCGGGACTACCGGCACAGATACGCAGTATTTT
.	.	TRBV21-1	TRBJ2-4	CASRRRSGTALAKNIQYF	TGTGCCAGCCGACGAAGATCCGGGACGGCTCTAGCCAAAAACATTCAGTACTTC
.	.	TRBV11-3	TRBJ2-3	CASSLDRASTDTQYF	TGTGCCAGCAGCTTAGATAGGGCTTCCACAGATACGCAGTATTTT
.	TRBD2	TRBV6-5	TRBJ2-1	CASSFRTSGLNNEQFF	TGTGCCAGCAGTTTCCGGACTAGCGGGCTGAACAATGAGCAGTTCTTC